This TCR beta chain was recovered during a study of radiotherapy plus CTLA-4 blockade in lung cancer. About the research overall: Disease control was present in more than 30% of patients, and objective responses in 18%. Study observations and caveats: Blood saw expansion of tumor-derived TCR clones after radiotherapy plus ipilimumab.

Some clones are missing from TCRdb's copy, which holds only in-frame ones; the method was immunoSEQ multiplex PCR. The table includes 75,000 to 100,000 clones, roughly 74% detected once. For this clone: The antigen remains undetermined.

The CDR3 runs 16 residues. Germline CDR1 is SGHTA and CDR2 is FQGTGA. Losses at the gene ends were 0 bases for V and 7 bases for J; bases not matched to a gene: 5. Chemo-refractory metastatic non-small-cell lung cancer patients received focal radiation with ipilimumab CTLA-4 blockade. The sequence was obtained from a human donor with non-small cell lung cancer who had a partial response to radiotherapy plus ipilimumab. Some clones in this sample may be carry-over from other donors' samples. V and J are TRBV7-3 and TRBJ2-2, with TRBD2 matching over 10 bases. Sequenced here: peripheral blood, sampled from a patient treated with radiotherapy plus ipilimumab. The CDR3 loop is CASSLTSGGPGGELFF. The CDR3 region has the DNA TGTGCCAGCAGCTTAACTAGCGGGGGGCCGGGCGGGGAGCTGTTTTTT.